This TCR beta chain was sequenced in a study of cytomegalovirus exposure and HLA in healthy donors. Findings and caveats of the study: Within an earlier analysis, most TCR beta V segments proved productive either about 90% or about 30% of the time. Later analysis identified several of the most significant clusters that appeared linked to common viral pathogens.

The germline gives CDR1 PRHDT, CDR2 FYEKMQ (reference sequence). Trimming removed 3 bases from V and 0 bases from J, with 3 bases in between. CDR3 length: 12 amino acids. A word on this clone: No antigen is known for it.

PCR used 60 Vbeta primers and 13 Jbeta primers. The assay was immunoSEQ multiplex PCR, and TCRdb's table has in-frame clones only and misses some. The repertoire holds around 180,000 clones, with 87% as singletons. Sequencing input: PBMCs. The V gene is TRBV13, the J gene TRBJ2-7; D ambiguous. The sequence was obtained from a girl in the first two years of life in good health and CMV-seronegative. DNA for the CDR3: TGTGCCAGCAGCTTTAGCTCCTACGAGCAGTACTTC. Residues: CASSFSSYEQYF.